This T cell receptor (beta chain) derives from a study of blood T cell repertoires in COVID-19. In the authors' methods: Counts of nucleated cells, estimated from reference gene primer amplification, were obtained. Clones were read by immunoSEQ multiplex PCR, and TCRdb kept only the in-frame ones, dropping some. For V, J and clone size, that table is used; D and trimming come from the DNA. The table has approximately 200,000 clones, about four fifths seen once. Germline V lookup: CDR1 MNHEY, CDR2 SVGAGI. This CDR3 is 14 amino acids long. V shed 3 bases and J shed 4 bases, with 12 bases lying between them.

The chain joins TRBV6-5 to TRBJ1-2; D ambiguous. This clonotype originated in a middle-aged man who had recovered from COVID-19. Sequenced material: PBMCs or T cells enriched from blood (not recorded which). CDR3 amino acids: CASSYSGLGYGYTF. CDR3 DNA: TGTGCCAGCAGTTATTCCGGGTTGGGCTATGGCTACACCTTC.